The 28 T cell receptor beta chains reported below all come from one sample, sequenced in a study of blood T cell repertoires in COVID-19. The assay was immunoSEQ multiplex PCR, and TCRdb's table has in-frame clones only and misses some. In the table there are approximately 210,000 clones, over 75% of which are singletons. The sequenced sample consisted of peripheral blood. These receptors were taken from a human donor in a cohort sampled during active COVID-19.

The genes are TRBV27 and TRBJ1-6; D ambiguous. The germline V gene encodes CDR1 MNHEY and CDR2 SMNVEV (reference sequence). CDR3 length: 14 residues. V was pared by 0 bases and J by 4 bases, with 4 bases between. As DNA, the CDR3 is TGTGCCAGCAGTTTATCTCTATATAATTCACCCCTCCACTTT. Amino acids: CASSLSLYNSPLHF.

The chain carries TRBV21-1 and TRBJ2-7; the D call in the table, TRBD1, was not verified against the DNA. TRBV21-1 is a pseudogene. The CDR3 runs 19 residues. CDR3 coding DNA: TGTGCCAGCAGCACTCCGCCCGAAACACAGGGGCAAATCGCCTACGAGCAGTACTTC. It yields the protein CASSTPPETQGQIAYEQYF.

The V call is TRBV2, the J call TRBJ1-4; D unclear. The CDR3 length is 16 residues. V lost 1 base to trimming and J lost 8 bases, with 17 bases between them. The germline V gene has CDR1 SNHLY and CDR2 FYNNEI. As DNA, the CDR3 is TGTGCCAGCAGTGAAGTTGGAGGGAGGCTTCAGGAAAAACTGTTTTTT. This gives the protein CASSEVGGRLQEKLFF. The variable domain in full, with the rest retrieved from reference TRBV2 and TRBJ1-4, is EPEVTQTPSHQVTQMGQEVILRCVPISNHLYFYWYRQILGQKVEFLVSFYNNEISEKSEIFDDQFSVERPDGSNFTLKIRSTKLEDSAMYFCASSEVGGRLQEKLFFGSGTQLSVL.

The chain couples TRBV19 to TRBJ1-5; perhaps TRBD1 as D (6 bases). CDR3 size: 14 residues. The V and J ends lost 9 bases and 3 bases respectively, with 15 bases between them. Germline V lookup: CDR1 LNHDA, CDR2 SQIVND (reference sequence). The CDR3: CASSGGQTNQPQHF. CDR3 nucleotide sequence: TGTGCCAGCAGCGGAGGACAGACCAATCAGCCCCAGCATTTT.

The gene calls are TRBV6-2 or TRBV6-3 and TRBJ2-2; TRBD2 agrees at 9 bases. The CDR3 has 15 residues. Per germline, CDR1 MNHEY and CDR2 SVGEGT. V shed 6 bases and J 9 bases; nucleotides not matched to a gene: 11. The CDR3 DNA reads as TGTGCCAGCAGCCCAAGGGGGACTAGCAGCCGGGAGCTGTTTTTT. Translating it yields CASSPRGTSSRELFF.

J is TRBJ2-5 and V is TRBV28; TRBD1 matches 8 bases. Germline CDR1 MDHEN, CDR2 SYDVKM. This CDR3 comprises 13 residues. Germline trimming cut 2 bases from V and 11 bases from J; bases unmatched to any gene: 7. CDR3 bases: TGTGCCAGCAGTTTAGGGATGGACAGGGCTCAGTACTTC. Encoded protein: CASSLGMDRAQYF.

The rearrangement links TRBV11-2 to TRBJ2-2, with 13 bases fitting TRBD2. The CDR3 is 17 amino acids. Germline trimming cut 1 base from V and 3 bases from J; bases unmatched to any gene: 2. Per the germline V gene, CDR1 is SGHAT and CDR2 is FQNNGV. The CDR3 DNA follows: TGTGCCAGCAGCTTAGGGACTAGCGGGAGATACACCGGGGAGCTGTTTTTT. Protein product: CASSLGTSGRYTGELFF. The full variable domain, in which reference TRBV11-2 and TRBJ2-2 provide the parts outside the CDR3, is EAGVAQSPRYKIIEKRQSVAFWCNPISGHATLYWYQQILGQGPKLLIQFQNNGVVDDSQLPKDRFSAERLKGVDSTLKIQPAKLEDSAVYLCASSLGTSGRYTGELFFGEGSRLTVL.

The chain links TRBV9 to TRBJ2-7, with 7 bases aligning to TRBD1. Germline trimming cut 3 bases from V and 2 bases from J; bases unmatched to any gene: 2. The CDR3 length is 13 residues. Looked up from germline, CDR1 is SGDLS and CDR2 is YYNGEE. The CDR3 DNA sequence: TGTGCCAGCAGCGACGGGACAGCCTACGAGCAGTACTTC. This sequence encodes CASSDGTAYEQYF. Full variable domain (missing parts from reference TRBV9 and TRBJ2-7): DSGVTQTPKHLITATGQRVTLRCSPRSGDLSVYWYQQSLDQGLQFLIQYYNGEERAKGNILERFSAQQFPDLHSELNLSSLELGDSALYFCASSDGTAYEQYFGPGTRLTVT.

This chain links TRBV30 with TRBJ1-1; a possible D gene is TRBD1 (5 bases). CDR3 length equals 12 residues. Trimming took off 6 bases at V and 7 bases at J, with 15 bases between the two ends. Per the germline V gene, CDR1 is GTSNPN and CDR2 is SVGIG (reference sequence). CDR3 DNA: TGTGCCTGCCAGCGCGGGGGACGTGAAGCTTTCTTT. Protein sequence: CACQRGGREAFF.

The V and J genes are TRBV11-2 and TRBJ2-1, with 8 bases aligning to TRBD1. CDR3 length: 16 residues. Per germline, CDR1 SGHAT and CDR2 FQNNGV. Trimming took 5 bases from V and 4 from J; bases not matched to a gene: 10. CDR3 sequence reads: CASSAGQGAGYNEQFF. DNA of the CDR3: TGTGCCAGCAGCGCTGGACAGGGCGCGGGGTACAATGAGCAGTTCTTC.

The chain links TRBV7-2 to TRBJ1-2; no clear D. The V gene's germline CDR1 is SGHTA and CDR2 FQGNSA. Trimming stripped 4 bases from V and 1 base from J, with 7 bases between. The CDR3 runs 13 residues. The CDR3 sequence is CASSSGINYGYTF. CDR3 nucleotides: TGTGCCAGCAGCTCTGGCATTAACTATGGCTACACCTTC.

The rearrangement joins TRBV5-5 to TRBJ2-5, with a weak D call TRBD2 (6 bases). Trimming removed 3 bases at V and 2 bases at J, with 14 bases between. The CDR3 runs to 15 residues. CDR1 and CDR2 from the germline V gene are SGHKS and YYEKEE (reference sequence). CDR3 nucleotides: TGTGCCAGCAGCTGGTCGATGCGGGAACAAGAGACCCAGTACTTC. Amino acid sequence: CASSWSMREQETQYF.

The chain is built from TRBV28 and TRBJ2-1; TRBD1 aligns across 10 bases. The CDR3 consists of 15 residues. Unmatched junction bases numbered 8, after V lost 5 bases and J lost 7 bases. The germline V gene has CDR1 MDHEN and CDR2 SYDVKM. CDR3: CASSITGQGRNEQFF. The CDR3 region has the DNA TGTGCCAGCAGTATAACGGGACAGGGGAGAAATGAGCAGTTCTTC. Combining the CDR3 with reference TRBV28 and TRBJ2-1 gives the whole variable domain DVKVTQSSRYLVKRTGEKVFLECVQDMDHENMFWYRQDPGLGLRLIYFSYDVKMKEKGDIPEGYSVSREKKERFSLILESASTNQTSMYLCASSITGQGRNEQFFGPGTRLTVL.

The rearrangement links TRBV4-2 to TRBJ2-2; tentatively, D is TRBD1 (5 bases). V lost 6 bases and J 6 bases, leaving 17 bases between the germline ends. This CDR3 comprises 15 residues. The germline gives CDR1 LGHNA, CDR2 YNFKEQ. The DNA for the CDR3 is TGTGCCAGCAGTAAGGGGAACGAGTGGGCCGGGGAGCTGTTTTTT. This codes for CASSKGNEWAGELFF.

This clone was observed at least ten times. This chain uses TRBV27 with TRBJ2-3, with unresolved D. Per germline, CDR1 MNHEY and CDR2 SMNVEV (reference sequence). The V end was cut by 5 bases, the J end by 5 bases, with 14 bases between. There are 14 residues in the CDR3. The CDR3 sequence is CASSVRSSQDTQYF. The CDR3 coding sequence is TGTGCCAGCAGTGTACGCAGTTCACAAGATACGCAGTATTTT.

This clone appeared a single time. V and J are TRBV19 and TRBJ1-1; unclear D gene. Trimming pared 0 bases from V and 4 bases from J, leaving 9 bases between. This CDR3 comprises 14 residues. The V gene's germline CDR1 is LNHDA and CDR2 SQIVND (reference sequence). This chain's CDR3 is CASSIDGEGTEAFF. CDR3 nucleotide sequence: TGTGCCAGTAGTATAGATGGAGAGGGCACTGAAGCTTTCTTT.

The rearrangement joins TRBV6-5 to TRBJ2-3; 10 positions match TRBD1. Germline V gene sequence: CDR1 MNHEY, CDR2 SVGAGI. J was trimmed by 1 base and V by 6 bases; bases with no gene match: 4. This CDR3 spans 15 amino acids. The CDR3 region is CASRMTGGGTDTQYF. The CDR3 nucleotides read TGTGCCAGCAGGATGACAGGGGGCGGCACAGATACGCAGTATTTT.

This clone was detected once. This sequence joins TRBV28 and TRBJ2-1; D uncertain. V was pared by 3 bases and J by 5 bases, with 8 bases between. Germline V gene data show CDR1 as MDHEN and CDR2 as SYDVKM. This CDR3 is built from 13 residues. In DNA, the CDR3 is TGTGCCAGCAGTTTGGCCCTTCACAATGAGCAGTTCTTC. It specifies CASSLALHNEQFF.

The rearrangement links TRBV30 to TRBJ1-6; D is possibly TRBD1 (6 bases). The V and J ends lost 3 bases and 9 bases respectively, with 15 bases between them. Germline V lookup: CDR1 GTSNPN, CDR2 SVGIG (reference sequence). The CDR3 runs 14 residues. The CDR3 sequence: CAWRRQGTGSPLHF. CDR3 sequence (DNA): TGTGCCTGGAGGAGGCAGGGGACCGGTTCACCCCTCCACTTT.

This chain connects TRBV6-6 to TRBJ1-2; 8 bases line up with TRBD1. Germline CDR1 reads MNHNY; CDR2 reads SVGAGI (reference sequence). V lost 2 bases and J lost 5; bases outside the gene matches: 7. The CDR3 loop spans 15 amino acids. The CDR3 loop reads CASSYDGTGGYGYTF. The DNA of the CDR3 is TGTGCCAGCAGTTACGACGGCACAGGGGGGTATGGCTACACCTTC.

The J gene is TRBJ1-4, the V gene TRBV6-5; 7 nucleotides align to TRBD1. This CDR3 comprises 12 residues. V was clipped by 4 bases and J by 8 bases; unmatched bases: 1. Germline CDR1 is MNHEY and CDR2 is SVGAGI. CDR3 coding DNA: TGTGCCAGCAGTTGGACAGGCGAAAAACTGTTTTTT. It specifies CASSWTGEKLFF.

Comment on this clone: Other DNA variants within this sample encode the same CDR3. This sequence joins TRBV19 and TRBJ2-1, with TRBD2 matching 7 bases. Germline V lookup: CDR1 LNHDA, CDR2 SQIVND (reference sequence). The junction had 8 bases not matched to a gene; V was cut back by 2 bases and J by 4 bases. The CDR3 runs 16 residues. CDR3 region: CASSIRGRASYNEQFF. CDR3 bases: TGTGCCAGTAGTATACGAGGGAGGGCGTCTTACAATGAGCAGTTCTTC.

The gene calls are TRBV12-3 or TRBV12-4 and TRBJ1-5; D is unclear. Trimming stripped 6 bases from V and 7 bases from J, with 13 bases between. The CDR3 consists of 13 residues. The CDR3 protein is CASRRVKGQPQHF. CDR3 nucleotide sequence: TGTGCCAGCAGGCGGGTCAAGGGCCAGCCCCAGCATTTT.

There are a few counts of this clone. CDR3 residues: CASSPGHSGNTIYF. As DNA, the CDR3 is TGTGCCAGTAGTCCGGGACACAGTGGAAACACCATATATTTT. This rearrangement joins TRBV19 to TRBJ1-3; weak D call: TRBD1 (6 bases). CDR1 and CDR2 from the germline V gene are LNHDA and SQIVND (reference sequence). This CDR3 has 14 residues. Deletions cut 5 bases from V and 3 bases from J, with 11 bases between. The variable domain in full, with the rest retrieved from reference TRBV19 and TRBJ1-3, is DGGITQSPKYLFRKEGQNVTLSCEQNLNHDAMYWYRQDPGQGLRLIYYSQIVNDFQKGDIAEGYSVSREKKESFPLTVTSAQKNPTAFYLCASSPGHSGNTIYFGEGSWLTVV.

V usage is TRBV5-1 and J usage is TRBJ2-3; tentative D call: TRBD2 (5 bases). The CDR3 loop spans 13 amino acids. Trimming left V 3 bases short and J 3 bases short, with 8 bases between. CDR1 is SGHRS and CDR2 is YFSETQ in the germline V gene. Here the CDR3 reads CASSWGETDTQYF. The CDR3 region has the DNA TGCGCCAGCAGCTGGGGAGAGACAGATACGCAGTATTTT.

V and J are TRBV7-2 and TRBJ1-2; D not certain. V was shortened by 6 bases and J by 9 bases, with 17 bases between the two germline ends. The length of the CDR3 is 13 residues. CDR1 is SGHTA and CDR2 is FQGNSA in the germline V gene. The CDR3 loop reads CASRLDPAWRYTF. In DNA form, the CDR3 reads TGTGCCAGCAGACTAGATCCGGCCTGGCGCTACACCTTC.

V gene TRBV30 combines with J gene TRBJ1-2; 8 bases align to TRBD1. This CDR3 spans 13 amino acids. J lost 4 bases, V lost 5 bases, and 6 bases had no gene match. Germline V gene sequence: CDR1 GTSNPN, CDR2 SVGIG (reference sequence). DNA for the CDR3: TGTGCCTGGGGACAGGGCTTCGCCTATGGCTACACCTTC. Amino acids: CAWGQGFAYGYTF.

This clone was detected a few times. This sequence joins TRBV9 and TRBJ2-3; tentative D call: TRBD2 (5 bases). Germline loops: CDR1 SGDLS, CDR2 YYNGEE. The CDR3 consists of 15 residues. The ends were cut back, 4 bases at V and 1 base at J, with 13 bases in the middle. CDR3 nucleotides: TGTGCCAGCAGCTCTCGGGGTAGCGGCACAGATACGCAGTATTTT. It codes for CASSSRGSGTDTQYF.